The TCR beta chain described here comes from a study of CD8 T cells in ankylosing spondylitis (TCRdb year 2017). Study-level background: The study set out to find disease-linked TCR variants by profiling T cell receptor beta repertoires in ankylosing spondylitis patients and healthy donors. In total, the full study cohort was made up of approximately 99 healthy donors and about two dozen ankylosing spondylitis patients. Peripheral blood samples were taken, and synovial fluid was additionally collected from ankylosing spondylitis patients.

Trimmed from V: 2 bases; trimmed from J: 2 bases; junction bases lacking a gene match: 5. Reading from cysteine to phenylalanine, the CDR3 counts 15 amino acids. Only the CDR3 portion is preserved as DNA: 45 bases, with reading frame beginning at the first base. CDR1 and CDR2 are read off the germline V gene as MGHRA and YSYEKL. Sequencing took place on an Illumina HiSeq 2500. TCR beta libraries were prepared by quantitative 5'-RACE with molecular barcodes. Per the authors' processing: A new computational method based on a probabilistic model of VDJ rearrangement was used to identify disease-linked TCR variants. TCRdb redid the processing of the public reads, applying fastp at Q25 and MiXCR, and retained in-frame beta chains. Rows merge per CDR3 protein into single entries with the most common DNA and genes. The V and J calls reflect TCRdb's pipeline rather than the authors' work. The sample records 300,000 to 350,000 distinct CDR3 sequences, roughly 14% of which are singletons. Around 1% of the sample comes from the top ten.

Study-level results and caveats: The disease-linked clones had a CD8+ phenotype and were found at relatively low frequencies in peripheral blood. A TCR beta motif of 8 or 9 highly homologous amino acid variants appeared characteristic of blood from ankylosing spondylitis patients. Some of the motif variants had been reported before in the synovial fluid and blood of reactive arthritis patients, a finding that suggests common disease-initiation mechanisms. Significant enrichment of the disease-linked clones was reported in matched synovial fluid samples from ankylosing spondylitis patients.

The sample holds a few counts of this clonotype. What antigen it recognizes has not been identified. There are no base qualities to consult, and no much larger clone falls within one base. The sequence joins TRBV4-1 to TRBJ2-5, with 7 junctional bases fitting TRBD2. The source of this sequence is a male donor with ankylosing spondylitis or in good health (not recorded which). Sequences were obtained from blood, either unsorted or a sorted T cell fraction (not recorded which). The base sequence is TGCGCCAGCAGCCAATTCTCCGGGGGGCAAGAGACCCAGTACTTC. Its protein reads: CASSQFSGGQETQYF.